The rows below give T cell receptor beta chains drawn from one sample of a study of blood T cell repertoires in COVID-19. Measured with immunoSEQ multiplex PCR; TCRdb has only the in-frame clones, and not every one. The data contain over 140,000 clones, about 75% of them singletons. The specimen was PBMCs or T cells enriched from blood (not recorded which). The receptor set was obtained from a woman in her forties or fifties who had recovered from COVID-19. CDR3s include the opening cysteine and the closing phenylalanine or tryptophan. D genes are given only for firm matches. Where a row states a size, it is once, few, many or the class of an expanded clone; other rows omit it.

>-|TRBD1|TRBV18|TRBJ1-6
CASSPGPGQENSPLHF
TGTGCCAGCTCACCAGGGCCGGGACAGGAGAATTCACCCCTCCACTTT
>-|TRBD1|TRBV4-1|TRBJ1-4
CASSQDSGTGMWLGGEKLFF
TGCGCCAGCAGCCAAGATTCTGGGACAGGGATGTGGTTGGGGGGGGAAAAACTGTTTTTT
>-|-|TRBV6-6|TRBJ1-1
CASTQLVTGNTEAFF
TGTGCCAGCACCCAATTAGTGACAGGGAACACTGAAGCTTTCTTT
>-|TRBD1|TRBV28|TRBJ1-6
CASSSLIWGQGGSPLHF
TGTGCCAGCAGTAGCCTAATATGGGGACAGGGAGGTTCACCCCTCCACTTT
>-|-|TRBV18|TRBJ1-4
CASSQQGPGGGEKLFF
TGTGCCAGCTCTCAACAAGGACCCGGGGGAGGTGAAAAACTGTTTTTT
>-|-|TRBV7-8|TRBJ1-5
CASSLGGGTGGGNQPQHF
TGTGCCAGCAGCTTAGGTGGAGGGACCGGGGGAGGCAATCAGCCCCAGCATTTT
>-|-|TRBV5-1|TRBJ2-7
CASSRKGDNEQYF
TGCGCCAGCAGCCGGAAAGGGGACAATGAGCAGTACTTC
>-|TRBD2|TRBV10-3|TRBJ2-1
CAISESASGGLGEQFF
TGTGCCATCAGTGAGTCGGCTAGCGGGGGGTTGGGTGAGCAGTTCTTC
>-|TRBD2|TRBV7-9|TRBJ2-5
CASSVTSGGPQETQYF
TGTGCCAGCAGCGTAACTAGCGGGGGGCCCCAAGAGACCCAGTACTTC
>-|-|TRBV30|TRBJ1-2
CAWRASGSNYGYTF
TGTGCCTGGAGGGCCAGTGGCTCCAACTATGGCTACACCTTC
>-|TRBD2|TRBV6-5|TRBJ2-3
CASGKRGLEDTQYF
TGTGCCAGCGGTAAGCGGGGGCTTGAGGATACGCAGTATTTT
>-|-|TRBV3-1/TRBV3-2|TRBJ2-5
CASSPEQLQETQYF
TGTGCCAGCAGCCCCGAACAGCTTCAAGAGACCCAGTACTTC
>-|-|TRBV28|TRBJ2-6
CASSFRFVGVGANVLTF
TGTGCCAGCAGTTTTAGGTTCGTCGGGGTTGGGGCCAACGTCCTGACTTTC
>-|-|TRBV3-1/TRBV3-2|TRBJ2-1
CASRQAEDSYNEQFF
TGTGCCAGCAGACAAGCAGAGGACAGCTACAATGAGCAGTTCTTC
>-|TRBD1|TRBV6-2/TRBV6-3|TRBJ2-1
CASSRTGGAYNEQFF
TGTGCCAGCAGCCGGACAGGGGGAGCTTACAATGAGCAGTTCTTC
>-|TRBD2|TRBV9|TRBJ2-1
CASSLSGSSSYNEQFF
TGTGCCAGCAGCTTAAGCGGGAGTAGTTCCTACAATGAGCAGTTCTTC
>-|-|TRBV12-5|TRBJ2-7
CASGLALYRSGRNSYEQYF
TGTGCTAGTGGTTTGGCCCTCTACAGGTCCGGAAGAAACTCCTACGAGCAGTACTTC
>-|-|TRBV30|TRBJ1-5
CAWSPDSSGNQPQHF
TGTGCCTGGAGCCCTGATTCGTCGGGGAATCAGCCCCAGCATTTT
>-|-|TRBV28|TRBJ1-2
CASRTTPINYGYTF
TGTGCCAGCAGAACTACACCGATCAACTATGGCTACACCTTC
>-|TRBD1|TRBV18|TRBJ1-5
CASSPPPAGTGYDNQPQHF
TGTGCCAGCTCACCACCACCTGCCGGGACAGGGTATGACAATCAGCCCCAGCATTTT
>-|-|TRBV2|TRBJ2-7
CASSPDSAYYEQYF
TGTGCCAGCAGTCCTGACAGCGCCTACTACGAGCAGTACTTC
>-|TRBD1|TRBV7-2|TRBJ2-7
CASSTTGWGEQYF
TGTGCCAGCAGCACGACAGGGTGGGGCGAGCAGTACTTC
>-|-|TRBV2|TRBJ1-2
CASTYLVAGGYTF
TGTGCCAGCACCTACCTTGTGGCAGGCGGCTACACCTTC
>-|-|TRBV25-1|TRBJ1-1
CASSAQDFTEAFF
TGTGCCAGCAGTGCACAGGATTTCACTGAAGCTTTCTTT
>few|-|TRBV12-3/TRBV12-4|TRBJ1-2
CASSPLTQYGYTF
TGTGCCAGCAGTCCCCTGACACAATATGGCTACACCTTC
>-|-|TRBV9|TRBJ1-2
CASSVSQGRDGYTF
TGTGCCAGCAGCGTAAGTCAGGGGCGTGATGGCTACACCTTC
>-|TRBD1|TRBV11-2|TRBJ1-1
CASSLVGTELPNTEAFF
TGTGCCAGCAGCTTAGTTGGGACAGAGCTTCCGAACACTGAAGCTTTCTTT
>-|-|TRBV7-8|TRBJ1-3
CASSLRPSGGDSGNTIYF
TGTGCCAGCAGCTTAAGGCCCTCCGGAGGGGACTCTGGAAACACCATATATTTT
>-|-|TRBV19|TRBJ1-1
CASSTTGPMNTEAFF
TGTGCCAGTAGTACCACAGGGCCAATGAACACTGAAGCTTTCTTT
>-|-|TRBV5-1|TRBJ2-1
CASNHGQTNEQFF
TGCGCCAGCAACCACGGACAGACCAATGAGCAGTTCTTC
>once|TRBD1|TRBV5-4|TRBJ2-1
CASSLAVGQGTNEQFF
TGTGCCAGCAGCTTGGCCGTGGGACAGGGGACGAATGAGCAGTTCTTC
>few|-|TRBV12-2|TRBJ1-2
CASRLALRRVGYTF
TGTGCAAGTCGCTTAGCGCTCCGTCGGGTAGGCTACACCTTC
>few|-|TRBV7-9|TRBJ2-1
CASIFGLEQFF
TGTGCCAGCATCTTTGGACTAGAGCAGTTCTTC
>-|TRBD1|TRBV28|TRBJ2-4
CASSPPRQGVQYF
TGTGCCAGCAGTCCCCCCCGACAGGGCGTTCAGTACTTC
>-|-|TRBV5-8|TRBJ2-1
CASSRRQGIWNEQFF
TGTGCCAGCAGCCGCCGGCAGGGAATATGGAATGAGCAGTTCTTC
>few|-|TRBV7-9|TRBJ1-5
CASSLVTENQPQHF
TGTGCCAGCAGCTTAGTAACAGAGAATCAGCCCCAGCATTTT
>-|-|TRBV5-5|TRBJ1-4
CASSFGFGNEKLFF
TGTGCCAGCAGCTTCGGGTTTGGTAATGAAAAACTGTTTTTT
>-|TRBD1|TRBV3-1/TRBV3-2|TRBJ1-1
CASSHNTGGGGSEAFF
TGTGCCAGCAGCCACAATACAGGGGGCGGAGGATCTGAAGCTTTCTTT
>-|TRBD1|TRBV15|TRBJ1-5
CATSTDRGLQPQHF
TGTGCCACCAGCACTGACAGGGGGTTACAGCCCCAGCATTTT
>-|-|TRBV30|TRBJ2-1
CAWSLGSEQFF
TGTGCCTGGAGCCTAGGGAGTGAGCAGTTCTTC
>-|-|TRBV3-1/TRBV3-2|TRBJ1-1
CASSQVVPAEAFF
TGTGCCAGCAGCCAAGTCGTTCCAGCTGAAGCTTTCTTT
>-|-|TRBV2|TRBJ1-5
CASRRGSVGDQPQHF
TGTGCCAGCAGAAGGGGGTCGGTGGGGGATCAGCCCCAGCATTTT
>-|-|TRBV4-1|TRBJ2-7
CASSHTGGGSEQYF
TGCGCCAGCAGCCACACAGGGGGGGGCTCCGAGCAGTACTTC
>once|TRBD1|TRBV6-6|TRBJ2-7
CASSWGTVYEQYF
TGTGCCAGCAGTTGGGGGACAGTCTACGAGCAGTACTTC
>-|TRBD1|TRBV3-1/TRBV3-2|TRBJ1-2
CASSQVDRDYGYTF
TGTGCCAGCAGCCAAGTAGACAGGGACTATGGCTACACCTTC
>once|-|TRBV27|TRBJ1-4
CASSMGGEKLFF
TGTGCCAGCAGCATGGGGGGTGAAAAACTGTTTTTT